A single sample gave rise to the 25 T cell receptor beta chains below, sequenced in a study of T cells in Graves' hyperthyroidism and ophthalmopathy. Researchers took RNA transcripts and amplified the TCR beta CDR3 regions from them. First-round RT-PCR with HTBI primers amplified the TCR CDR3 region. TCRdb reanalysed the multiplex PCR reads using MiXCR and keeps one entry per CDR3 protein. The sample has over 700,000 distinct CDR3 sequences; 38% are singletons. The sample taken for sequencing was blood. These receptors came from a young man with Graves' hyperthyroidism.

The J gene is TRBJ1-1, the V gene TRBV6-5; D remains ambiguous. Germline CDR1 MNHEY, CDR2 SVGAGI. V was shortened by 5 bases and J by 11 bases, with 12 bases between the two germline ends. The length of the CDR3 is 11 residues. This CDR3 reads CASSTTVSAFF. CDR3 DNA: TGTGCCAGCAGTACCACAGTTTCGGCTTTCTTT.

This clonotype was picked up many times. V gene TRBV7-9 combines with J gene TRBJ2-5; 8 nucleotides line up with TRBD1. CDR1 and CDR2 (germline): SEHNR, FQNEAQ (reference sequence). J lost 1 base, V lost 5 bases, and 6 bases had no gene match. There are 15 residues in the CDR3. The CDR3 DNA reads as TGTGCCAGCAGCAGTGACAGGGGCGGCCAAGAGACCCAGTACTTC. Translation gives CASSSDRGGQETQYF.

The chain is built from TRBV5-4 and TRBJ1-6; D is undetermined. Germline V gene sequence: CDR1 SGHNT, CDR2 YYREEE (reference sequence). The length of the CDR3 is 14 residues. The V gene lost 2 bases and the J gene lost 10 bases, with 13 bases spanning the gap. CDR3 nucleotides: TGTGCCAGCAGCTTAATCGGGGATGGGTCACCCCTCCACTTT. Its protein is CASSLIGDGSPLHF.

This clonotype was recorded at least ten times. The genes are TRBV7-2 and TRBJ2-7; 7 bases map to TRBD1. Trimming at V came to 3 bases and at J to 2 bases, leaving 4 bases not matched to a gene. The CDR3 runs to 14 residues. The germline V gene has CDR1 SGHTA and CDR2 FQGNSA. DNA of the CDR3: TGTGCCAGCAGCTTTCGACAGGGTCCCTACGAGCAGTACTTC. This translates into CASSFRQGPYEQYF.

The chain recombines TRBV5-4 with TRBJ2-3; TRBD2 aligns across 7 bases. V trimming: 6 bases; J trimming: 2 bases; junction bases outside the gene matches: 9. Germline CDR1 and CDR2: SGHNT and YYREEE (reference sequence). The CDR3 totals 15 residues. DNA for the CDR3: TGTGCCAGCACAAAGGGCGGGAGAATCACAGATACGCAGTATTTT. This gives the protein CASTKGGRITDTQYF.

V gene TRBV19 combines with J gene TRBJ2-7; TRBD2 matches at 8 bases. The CDR3 length is 14 residues. Trimming took 3 bases from V and 7 from J; bases not matched to a gene: 8. Germline loops: CDR1 LNHDA, CDR2 SQIVND (reference sequence). CDR3 loop: CASSIREGLGEQYF. CDR3 nucleotides: TGTGCCAGTAGTATCCGGGAGGGCCTCGGGGAGCAGTACTTC.

The chain has TRBV15 and TRBJ1-2; no clear D gene. This CDR3 has 13 residues. Trimming took 0 bases from V and 8 from J, leaving 10 bases between them. The germline V gene has CDR1 LNHNV and CDR2 YYDKDF (reference sequence). CDR3 protein: CATSRETARGYTF. For the CDR3, the DNA is TGTGCCACCAGCAGAGAAACGGCGAGAGGCTACACCTTC.

This clonotype was counted a few times. DNA for the CDR3: TGCAGTGCTAGTTTTCATGGGACTAATGAAAAACTGTTTTTT. Residues: CSASFHGTNEKLFF. The chain joins TRBV20-1 to TRBJ1-4; D unresolved. This CDR3 is 14 amino acids long. Germline assignment: CDR1 DFQATT and CDR2 SNEGSKA (reference sequence). V lost 3 bases to trimming and J lost 2 bases, with 10 bases between them.

The chain is built from TRBV7-9 and TRBJ2-7; TRBD1 matches 7 bases. J gave up 5 bases and V 3 bases, and 4 bases lay outside the gene matches. Germline-derived CDR1 and CDR2 are SEHNR and FQNEAQ (reference sequence). The CDR3 spans 13 residues. CDR3 residues: CASSLTGQDEQYF. In DNA, the CDR3 is TGTGCCAGCAGCTTGACAGGGCAGGACGAGCAGTACTTC.

This clonotype was counted only a few times. This chain joins TRBV5-1 and TRBJ2-3; 10 nucleotides line up with TRBD2. This CDR3 comprises 14 residues. Trimming removed 8 bases from V and 0 bases from J; junction bases left unmatched: 3. From germline, CDR1 is SGHRS and CDR2 YFSETQ. CDR3 sequence: CASVAGGSTDTQYF. CDR3 nucleotide sequence: TGCGCCAGTGTAGCGGGGGGTAGCACAGATACGCAGTATTTT.

The chain has TRBV20-1 and TRBJ1-2; D is unresolved. V shed 6 bases and J shed 6 bases, with 11 bases lying between them. This CDR3 has 11 amino acids. The germline CDR1 and CDR2 sequences are DFQATT and SNEGSKA (reference sequence). As DNA, the CDR3 is TGCAGTGCGGCCTGGGGAGATGGCTACACCTTC. Translated, it gives CSAAWGDGYTF.

The chain links TRBV19 to TRBJ2-7; D tentatively fits TRBD1 or TRBD2 (5 bases each). This CDR3 is 15 amino acids long. Per germline, CDR1 LNHDA and CDR2 SQIVND (reference sequence). V was pared by 5 bases and J by 4 bases, with 18 bases between. The CDR3 is CASSGTGRAPYEQYF. DNA of the CDR3: TGTGCCAGTAGTGGAACGGGACGGGCACCGTACGAGCAGTACTTC. The full variable domain, in which reference TRBV19 and TRBJ2-7 provide the parts outside the CDR3, is DGGITQSPKYLFRKEGQNVTLSCEQNLNHDAMYWYRQDPGQGLRLIYYSQIVNDFQKGDIAEGYSVSREKKESFPLTVTSAQKNPTAFYLCASSGTGRAPYEQYFGPGTRLTVT.

The chain has TRBV5-1 and TRBJ2-2, with 16 bases that match TRBD2. In germline, CDR1 is SGHRS, CDR2 YFSETQ. V was pared by 4 bases and J by 0 bases, with 12 bases of the junction left unmatched. The CDR3 is 21 amino acids. CDR3: CASSGTGLAGGTNTNTGELFF. The DNA for the CDR3 is TGCGCCAGCAGCGGAACGGGACTAGCGGGAGGGACGAACACGAACACCGGGGAGCTGTTTTTT.

This chain links TRBV20-1 with TRBJ2-5; 7 bases match TRBD2. Germline CDR1 reads DFQATT; CDR2 reads SNEGSKA (reference sequence). V gave up 3 bases and J gave up 1 base; unmatched junction bases: 8. The CDR3 consists of 15 residues. The CDR3 DNA reads TGCAGTGCTAGTGTGTGGGAGGGCCTCCAAGAGACCCAGTACTTC. Translation gives CSASVWEGLQETQYF.

This chain uses TRBV12-3 or TRBV12-4 with TRBJ2-5; no reliable D call. Trimming pared 5 bases from V and 5 bases from J, leaving 12 bases between. The CDR3 spans 13 residues. Here the CDR3 reads CASSRINRETQYF. DNA for the CDR3: TGTGCCAGCAGTCGAATCAACCGGGAGACCCAGTACTTC.

This clonotype was recorded many times. The chain is built from TRBV15 and TRBJ1-5, with a tentative D call TRBD1 (6 bases). The length of the CDR3 is 19 residues. Germline V gives CDR1 LNHNV, CDR2 YYDKDF (reference sequence). Trimming stripped 0 bases from V and 0 bases from J, with 18 bases between. CDR3 loop: CATSRDRGAGRYSNQPQHF. In DNA form, the CDR3 reads TGTGCCACCAGCAGAGATAGGGGGGCGGGGCGCTATAGCAATCAGCCCCAGCATTTT.

With regard to this clonotype: Since a much larger clone is just one base distant, this may be a read error. This rearrangement joins TRBV10-3 to TRBJ2-7; D is perhaps TRBD2 (5 bases). CDR1 and CDR2 (germline): ENHRY, SYGVKD. This CDR3 is 15 amino acids long. CDR3 DNA: TGTGCCGTCAGTGGTGGAAACCTGGGAGCCTACGAGCAGTACTTC. This gives the protein CAVSGGNLGAYEQYF.

The V call is TRBV29-1, the J call TRBJ1-1, with 11 bases matching TRBD1. Trimming took 8 bases from V and 6 from J; bases not matched to a gene: 8. Germline CDR1 is SQVTM and CDR2 is ANQGSEA. The CDR3 sequence is 13 residues long. The CDR3 DNA follows: TGCAGCTCGGACAGGGGGCGGAAGGCTGAAGCTTTCTTT. Residues: CSSDRGRKAEAFF.

Remarks on this clonotype: Given the absence of the conserved phenylalanine or tryptophan at the CDR3 end, a read error is likely. The chain uses TRBV19 and TRBJ1-1; possibly TRBD1 for D (6 bases). Germline values: CDR1 LNHDA, CDR2 SQIVND (reference sequence). The CDR3 covers 17 residues. Trimming pared 4 bases from V and 6 bases from J, leaving 24 bases between. The CDR3 reads CASSTGAVRTQTAEAFL. CDR3 coding DNA: TGTGCCAGTAGTACAGGGGCCGTCCGGACCCAGACCGCTGAAGCTTTCCTT.

This clonotype was recorded at least ten times. The V gene is TRBV6-6, the J gene TRBJ2-7; D perhaps matches TRBD2 (5 bases). CDR3 size: 12 residues. Germline values: CDR1 MNHNY, CDR2 SVGAGI (reference sequence). The V end lost 9 bases, the J end lost 3 bases, and 12 bases lay between the germline ends. The CDR3 reads CASDQSGYEQYF. CDR3 DNA: TGTGCCAGTGATCAAAGCGGCTACGAGCAGTACTTC.

This clonotype was seen only a few times. This chain connects TRBV7-6 to TRBJ2-5, with 13 bases identical to TRBD2. Germline-derived CDR1 and CDR2 are SGHVS and FNYEAQ. The CDR3 totals 17 residues. The V gene end was trimmed by 1 base and the J gene end by 1 base; junction bases not matched to a gene: 3. CDR3 in amino acids: CASSLGGLAGFQETQYF. The CDR3 DNA follows: TGTGCCAGCAGCTTAGGGGGACTAGCGGGGTTCCAAGAGACCCAGTACTTC.

J is TRBJ2-5 and V is TRBV29-1, with 11 bases matching TRBD1. Trimming at V came to 1 base and at J to 7 bases, leaving 5 bases not matched to a gene. CDR3 length: 14 residues. CDR1 and CDR2 from the germline V gene are SQVTM and ANQGSEA. CDR3 nucleotide sequence: TGCAGCGTTGAAGGCCTCGGACAGGGGGCGACCCAGTACTTC. Translation: CSVEGLGQGATQYF.

V gene TRBV2 combines with J gene TRBJ1-2; D is uncertain. The germline V gene encodes CDR1 SNHLY and CDR2 FYNNEI. This CDR3 is built from 11 residues. The ends were cut back, 6 bases at V and 6 bases at J, with 8 bases in the middle. The CDR3 here is CASRGWHGYTF. The CDR3 bases are TGTGCCAGCAGGGGTTGGCATGGCTACACCTTC.

The gene calls are TRBV12-5 and TRBJ1-4; D perhaps matches TRBD1 (5 bases). The V gene lost 0 bases and the J gene lost 8 bases, with 22 bases spanning the gap. This CDR3 has 18 amino acids. Germline assignment: CDR1 LGHNT and CDR2 FRNRAP. For the CDR3, the DNA is TGTGCTAGTGGTTTGGTATCGGGGTCCCCCTCAGGGTGCGAAAAACTGTTTTTT. Translated: CASGLVSGSPSGCEKLFF.

Remarks on this clonotype: The junction differs from germline at one of its ends, possibly a read error. J is TRBJ2-7 and V is TRBV20-1, with 9 positions matching TRBD2. The germline V gene encodes CDR1 DFQATT and CDR2 SNEGSKA (reference sequence). This CDR3 has 15 amino acids. CDR3 DNA: TGCAGTGCTGGAGATACGCGGGAGGGCATGAACGAGCAGTACTTC. Amino acids: CSAGDTREGMNEQYF.